This T cell receptor (beta chain) was recorded in a study of blood T cells in healthy people across ages. This CDR3 comprises 14 residues. The V gene's germline CDR1 is DFQATT and CDR2 SNEGSKA (reference sequence). The V gene lost 1 base and the J gene lost 8 bases, with 17 bases spanning the gap. This clonotype was seen only a few times. The authors ran a second PCR of about 6 to 11 cycles using a sample-barcoded 5' primer and a J-beta primer mix. TCRdb reprocessed the 5' RACE reads with MiXCR, giving one entry per CDR3 protein. Of 450,000 to 700,000 distinct CDR3 sequences in the sample, 27% were seen once.

Sequencing used blood. The chain uses TRBV20-1 and TRBJ1-2; weak D call: TRBD1 (6 bases). The receptor's source is a woman in her 70s in good health. Here the CDR3 reads CSARGGQPTGGYTF. The CDR3, as DNA: TGCAGTGCTAGAGGGGGACAACCCACTGGGGGCTACACCTTC.